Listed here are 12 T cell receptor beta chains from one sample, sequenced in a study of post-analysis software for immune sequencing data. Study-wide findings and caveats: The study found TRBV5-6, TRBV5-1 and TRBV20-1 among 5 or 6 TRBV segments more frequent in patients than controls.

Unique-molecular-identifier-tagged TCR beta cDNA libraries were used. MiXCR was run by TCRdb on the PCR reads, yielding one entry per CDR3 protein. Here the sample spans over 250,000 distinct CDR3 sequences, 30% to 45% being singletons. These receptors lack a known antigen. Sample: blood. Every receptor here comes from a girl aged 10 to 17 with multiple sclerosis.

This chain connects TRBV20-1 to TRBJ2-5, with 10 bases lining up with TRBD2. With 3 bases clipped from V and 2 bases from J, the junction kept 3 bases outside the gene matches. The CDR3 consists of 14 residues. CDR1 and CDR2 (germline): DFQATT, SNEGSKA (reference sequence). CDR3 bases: TGCAGTGCTAGGGGGACTAGCGCTCAAGAGACCCAGTACTTC. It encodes CSARGTSAQETQYF.

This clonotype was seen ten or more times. Written as DNA, the CDR3 is TGCGCCAGCAGCCAAGAACTTCGCACGGGATCACCCCTCCACTTT. Translated, it gives CASSQELRTGSPLHF. V gene TRBV4-1 combines with J gene TRBJ1-6; D remains unclear. CDR1 and CDR2 from the germline V gene are MGHRA and YSYEKL. CDR3 size: 15 residues. Trimming shortened V by 0 bases and J by 10 bases, and 13 bases separated the two germline ends.

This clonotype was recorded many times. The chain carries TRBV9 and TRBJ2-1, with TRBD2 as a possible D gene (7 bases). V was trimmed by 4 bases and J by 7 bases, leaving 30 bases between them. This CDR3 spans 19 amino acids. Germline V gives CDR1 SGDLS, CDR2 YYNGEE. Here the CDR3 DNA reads TGTGCCAGCAGCACCCGCGGGGGCCTAGCGGACCCCGACGGGAATGAGCAGTTCTTC. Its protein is CASSTRGGLADPDGNEQFF.

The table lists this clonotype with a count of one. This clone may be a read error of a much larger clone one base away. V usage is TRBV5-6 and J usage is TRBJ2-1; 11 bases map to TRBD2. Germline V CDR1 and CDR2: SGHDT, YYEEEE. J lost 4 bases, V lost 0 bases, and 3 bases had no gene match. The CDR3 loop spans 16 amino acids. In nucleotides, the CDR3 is TGTGCCAGCAGCTTGGCGACTAGCGGGAATTACAATGAGCAGTTCTTC. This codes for CASSLATSGNYNEQFF. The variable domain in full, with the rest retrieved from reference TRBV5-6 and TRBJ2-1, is DAGVTQSPTHLIKTRGQQVTLRCSPKSGHDTVSWYQQALGQGPQFIFQYYEEEERQRGNFPDRFSGHQFPNYSSELNVNALLLGDSALYLCASSLATSGNYNEQFFGPGTRLTVL.

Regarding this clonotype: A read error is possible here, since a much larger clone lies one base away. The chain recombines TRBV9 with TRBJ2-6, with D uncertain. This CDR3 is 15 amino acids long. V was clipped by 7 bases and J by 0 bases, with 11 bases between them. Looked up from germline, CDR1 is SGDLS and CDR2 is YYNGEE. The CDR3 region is CASAGISSGANVLTF. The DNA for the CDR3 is TGTGCCAGCGCCGGCATCAGCTCTGGGGCCAACGTCCTGACTTTC.

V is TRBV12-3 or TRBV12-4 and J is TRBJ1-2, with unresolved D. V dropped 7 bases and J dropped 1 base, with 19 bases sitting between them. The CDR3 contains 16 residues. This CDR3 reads CASTFGSRGSNYGYTF. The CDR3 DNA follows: TGTGCCAGCACGTTCGGATCCCGGGGTAGTAACTATGGCTACACCTTC.

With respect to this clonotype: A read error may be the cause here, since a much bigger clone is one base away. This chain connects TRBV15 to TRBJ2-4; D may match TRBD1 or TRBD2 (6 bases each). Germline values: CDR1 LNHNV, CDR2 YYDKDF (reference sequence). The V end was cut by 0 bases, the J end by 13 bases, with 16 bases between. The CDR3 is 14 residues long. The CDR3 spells CATSRDQGGRRQYF. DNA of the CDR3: TGTGCCACCAGCAGAGATCAAGGGGGGCGGAGGCAGTACTTC.

CDR3 DNA: TGTGCCAGCAGCTTGCGGACTAGCGGAATCACAGATACGCAGTATTTT. Translated: CASSLRTSGITDTQYF. V gene TRBV5-5 combines with J gene TRBJ2-3; TRBD2 agrees at 10 bases. J gave up 2 bases and V 1 base, and 4 bases lay outside the gene matches. This CDR3 contains 16 residues. CDR1 is SGHKS and CDR2 is YYEKEE in the germline V gene (reference sequence). The full variable domain, completed using reference TRBV5-5 and TRBJ2-3, is DAGVTQSPTHLIKTRGQQVTLRCSPISGHKSVSWYQQVLGQGPQFIFQYYEKEERGRGNFPDRFSARQFPNYSSELNVNALLLGDSALYLCASSLRTSGITDTQYFGPGTRLTVL.

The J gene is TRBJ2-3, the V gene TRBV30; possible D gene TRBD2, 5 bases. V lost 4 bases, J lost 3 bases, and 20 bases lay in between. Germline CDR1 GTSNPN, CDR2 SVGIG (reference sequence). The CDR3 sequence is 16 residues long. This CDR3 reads CAWTRLSAVETDTQYF. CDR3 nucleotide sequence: TGTGCCTGGACCCGACTTTCAGCGGTAGAGACAGATACGCAGTATTTT.

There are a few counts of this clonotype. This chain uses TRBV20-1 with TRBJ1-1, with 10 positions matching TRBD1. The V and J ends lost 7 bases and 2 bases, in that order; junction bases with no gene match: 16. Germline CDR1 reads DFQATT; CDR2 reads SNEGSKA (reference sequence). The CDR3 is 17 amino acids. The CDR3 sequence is CSGNAPGTGALNTEAFF. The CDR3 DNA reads TGCAGTGGCAACGCGCCGGGGACAGGGGCCCTAAACACTGAAGCTTTCTTT.

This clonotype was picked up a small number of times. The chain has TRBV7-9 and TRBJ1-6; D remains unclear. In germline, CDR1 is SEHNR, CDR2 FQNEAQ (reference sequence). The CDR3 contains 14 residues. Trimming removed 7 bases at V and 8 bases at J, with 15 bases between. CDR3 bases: TGTGCCAGCACCCCGGGCAATGAGTATTCACCCCTCCACTTT. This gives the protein CASTPGNEYSPLHF.

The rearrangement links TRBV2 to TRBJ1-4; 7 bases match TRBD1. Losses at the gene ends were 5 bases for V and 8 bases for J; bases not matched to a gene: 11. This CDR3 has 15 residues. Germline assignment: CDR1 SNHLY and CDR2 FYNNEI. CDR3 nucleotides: TGTGCCAGCAGTTCCCGACGGGACAGCGTGGAAAAACTGTTTTTT. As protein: CASSSRRDSVEKLFF.